This is a list of T cell receptor beta chains from one sample in a study of response to subunit inactivated influenza vaccine. TCRdb re-called the RT-PCR reads with MiXCR, one entry per CDR3 protein. This sample carries some 200,000 distinct CDR3 sequences, approximately 12% of them seen once, and the ten largest clones take 25% to 35%. These sequences were also reported in another study, on T cells expressing NK-cell markers.

The sequencing used CD8+ T cells sorted from PBMCs, collected 11 to 12 days after vaccination. These receptors were taken from a man aged 45-60 years who received an inactivated influenza vaccine. CDR3s include the opening cysteine and the closing phenylalanine or tryptophan. The D gene is left open where the match is weak.

d_call | j_call | v_call | cdr3_aa
. | TRBJ2-5 | TRBV7-9 | CASSPDVRETQYF
. | TRBJ2-5 | TRBV4-3 | CASSQERDTQETQYF
. | TRBJ2-3 | TRBV29-1 | CSVTDSSTDTQYF
TRBD1 | TRBJ2-7 | TRBV5-1 | CASSLPIERTGLNYEQYF
. | TRBJ2-2 | TRBV7-9 | CASSFISGTGELFF
. | TRBJ1-1 | TRBV5-5 | CASSLEAAFGTEAFF
. | TRBJ2-1 | TRBV9 | CASSVATTEQFF
TRBD2 | TRBJ2-2 | TRBV5-1 | CASSFGETGLAGSGELFF
. | TRBJ1-1 | TRBV4-3 | CASSQNGRGLATEAFF
TRBD2 | TRBJ2-7 | TRBV7-6 | CASSLTSGGSEQYF
. | TRBJ2-1 | TRBV15 | CATSRDLGRGSEQFF
. | TRBJ2-3 | TRBV6-2/TRBV6-3 | CASSYRRQDSDTQYF
TRBD2 | TRBJ2-2 | TRBV6-5 | CASSYGTSLGELFF